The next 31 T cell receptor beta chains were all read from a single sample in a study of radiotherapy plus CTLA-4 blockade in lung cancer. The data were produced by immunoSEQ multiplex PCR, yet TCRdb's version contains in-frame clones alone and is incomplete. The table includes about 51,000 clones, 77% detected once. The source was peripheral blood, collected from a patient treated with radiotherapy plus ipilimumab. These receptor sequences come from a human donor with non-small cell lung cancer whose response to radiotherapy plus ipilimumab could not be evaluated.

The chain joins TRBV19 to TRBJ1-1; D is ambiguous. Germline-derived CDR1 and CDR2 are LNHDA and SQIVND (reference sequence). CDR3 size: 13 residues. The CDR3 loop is CAAGLEGGTEAFF. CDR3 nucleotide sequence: TGTGCGGCGGGGTTAGAAGGCGGCACTGAAGCTTTCTTT.

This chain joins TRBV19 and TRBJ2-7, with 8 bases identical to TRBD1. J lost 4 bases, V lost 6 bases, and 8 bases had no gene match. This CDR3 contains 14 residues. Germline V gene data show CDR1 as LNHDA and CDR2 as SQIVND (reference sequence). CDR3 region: CASRVGTGLYEQYF. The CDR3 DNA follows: TGTGCCAGTAGGGTCGGGACAGGCCTATACGAGCAGTACTTC.

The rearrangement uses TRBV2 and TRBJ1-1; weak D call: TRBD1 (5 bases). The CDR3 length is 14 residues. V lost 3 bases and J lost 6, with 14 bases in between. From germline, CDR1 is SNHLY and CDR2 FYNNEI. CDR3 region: CASSDKTGGAEAFF. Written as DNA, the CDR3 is TGTGCCAGCAGTGACAAGACGGGGGGGGCTGAAGCTTTCTTT.

The CDR3 loop reads CASSQEGSGGYETQYF. CDR3 nucleotides: TGTGCCAGCAGCCAAGAAGGTAGCGGGGGGTACGAGACCCAGTACTTC. This sequence joins TRBV4-2 and TRBJ2-5; 10 bases line up with TRBD2. There are 16 residues in the CDR3. Unmatched junction bases numbered 6, after V lost 0 bases and J lost 5 bases. Germline V gene lookup returns CDR1 LGHNA and CDR2 YNFKEQ.

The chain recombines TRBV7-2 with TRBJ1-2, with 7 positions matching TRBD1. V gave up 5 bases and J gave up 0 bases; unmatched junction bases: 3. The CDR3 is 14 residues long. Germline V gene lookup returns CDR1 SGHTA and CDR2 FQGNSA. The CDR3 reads CASSDRESNYGYTF. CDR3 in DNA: TGTGCCAGCAGCGACAGGGAATCTAACTATGGCTACACCTTC.

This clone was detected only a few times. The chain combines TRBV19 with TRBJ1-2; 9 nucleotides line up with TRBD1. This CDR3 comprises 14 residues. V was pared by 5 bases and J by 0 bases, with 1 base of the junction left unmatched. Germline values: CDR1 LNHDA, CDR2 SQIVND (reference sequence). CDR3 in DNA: TGTGCCAGTAGTGGGACAGGGACTAACTATGGCTACACCTTC. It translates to CASSGTGTNYGYTF.

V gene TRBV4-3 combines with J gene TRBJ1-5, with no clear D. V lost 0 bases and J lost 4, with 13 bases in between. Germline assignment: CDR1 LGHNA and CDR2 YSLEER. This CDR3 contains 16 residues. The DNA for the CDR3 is TGCGCCAGCAGCCAAGATCTAGTGAGACGTAATCAGCCCCAGCATTTT. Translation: CASSQDLVRRNQPQHF.

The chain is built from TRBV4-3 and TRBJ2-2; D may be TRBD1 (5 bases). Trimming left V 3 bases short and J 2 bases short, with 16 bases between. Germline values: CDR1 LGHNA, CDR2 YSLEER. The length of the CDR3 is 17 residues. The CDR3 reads CASSQFTRGLNTGELFF. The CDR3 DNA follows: TGCGCCAGCAGCCAGTTCACAAGGGGCTTAAACACCGGGGAGCTGTTTTTT.

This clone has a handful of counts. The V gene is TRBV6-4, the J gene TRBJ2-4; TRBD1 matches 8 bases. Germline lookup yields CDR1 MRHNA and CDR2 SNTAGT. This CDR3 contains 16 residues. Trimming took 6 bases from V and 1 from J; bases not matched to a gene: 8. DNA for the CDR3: TGTGCCAGCAGGGGACAGCACAGGGGGGCCAAAAACATTCAGTACTTC. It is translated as CASRGQHRGAKNIQYF.

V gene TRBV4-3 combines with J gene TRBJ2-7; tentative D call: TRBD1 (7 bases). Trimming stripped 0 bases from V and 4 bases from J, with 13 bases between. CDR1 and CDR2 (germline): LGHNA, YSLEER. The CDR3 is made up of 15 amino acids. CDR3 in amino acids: CASSQDLRGEYEQYF. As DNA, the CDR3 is TGCGCCAGCAGCCAAGACCTCAGGGGGGAGTACGAGCAGTACTTC.

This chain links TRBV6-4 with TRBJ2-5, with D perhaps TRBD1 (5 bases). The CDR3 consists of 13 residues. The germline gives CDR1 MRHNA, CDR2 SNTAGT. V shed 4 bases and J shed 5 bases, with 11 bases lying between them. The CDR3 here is CASSVGHGETQYF. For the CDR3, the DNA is TGTGCCAGCAGTGTAGGACACGGGGAGACCCAGTACTTC.

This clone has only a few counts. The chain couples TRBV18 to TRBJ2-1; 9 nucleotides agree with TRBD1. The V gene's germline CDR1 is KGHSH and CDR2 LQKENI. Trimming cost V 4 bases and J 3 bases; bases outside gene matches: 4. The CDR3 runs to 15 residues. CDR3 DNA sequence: TGTGCCAGCTCACTCCGGGACAGGGACTACAATGAGCAGTTCTTC. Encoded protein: CASSLRDRDYNEQFF. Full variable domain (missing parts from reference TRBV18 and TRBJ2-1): NAGVMQNPRHLVRRRGQEARLRCSPMKGHSHVYWYRQLPEEGLKFMVYLQKENIIDESGMPKERFSAEFPKEGPSILRIQQVVRGDSAAYFCASSLRDRDYNEQFFGPGTRLTVL.

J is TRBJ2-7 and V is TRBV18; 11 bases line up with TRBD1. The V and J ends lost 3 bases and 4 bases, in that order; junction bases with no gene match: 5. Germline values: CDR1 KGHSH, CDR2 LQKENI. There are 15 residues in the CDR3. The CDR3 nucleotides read TGTGCCAGCTCACCGGGGACAGGGGGGGTATACGAGCAGTACTTC. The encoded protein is CASSPGTGGVYEQYF.

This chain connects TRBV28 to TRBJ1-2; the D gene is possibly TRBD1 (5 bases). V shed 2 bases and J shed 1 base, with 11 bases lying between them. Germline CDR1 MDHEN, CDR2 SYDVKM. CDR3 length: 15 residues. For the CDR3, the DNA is TGTGCCAGCAGTTTAATCGTCGGGGGTAACTATGGCTACACCTTC. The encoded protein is CASSLIVGGNYGYTF.

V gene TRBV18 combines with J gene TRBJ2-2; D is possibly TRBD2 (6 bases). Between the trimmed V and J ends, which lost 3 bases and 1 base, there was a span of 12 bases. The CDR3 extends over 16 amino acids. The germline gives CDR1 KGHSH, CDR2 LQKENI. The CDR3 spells CASSPRPGENTGELFF. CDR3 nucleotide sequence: TGTGCCAGCTCACCCCGCCCGGGGGAGAACACCGGGGAGCTGTTTTTT.

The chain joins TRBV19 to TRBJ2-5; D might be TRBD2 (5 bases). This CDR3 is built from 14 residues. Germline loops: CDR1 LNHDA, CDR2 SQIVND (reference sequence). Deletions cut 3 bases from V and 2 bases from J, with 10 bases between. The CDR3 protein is CASSIEGRQETQYF. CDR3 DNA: TGTGCCAGTAGTATCGAGGGCAGACAAGAGACCCAGTACTTC.

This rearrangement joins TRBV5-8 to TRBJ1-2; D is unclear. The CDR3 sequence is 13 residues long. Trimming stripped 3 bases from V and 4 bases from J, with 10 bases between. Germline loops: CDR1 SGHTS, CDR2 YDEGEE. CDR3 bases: TGTGCCAGCAGCTACGGGGTCTCCTATGGCTACACCTTC. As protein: CASSYGVSYGYTF.

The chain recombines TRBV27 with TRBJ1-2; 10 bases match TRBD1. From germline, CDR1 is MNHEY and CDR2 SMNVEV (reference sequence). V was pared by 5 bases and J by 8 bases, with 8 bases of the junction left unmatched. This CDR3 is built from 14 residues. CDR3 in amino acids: CASSPGQGFGGYTF. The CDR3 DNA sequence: TGTGCCAGCAGTCCGGGACAGGGGTTTGGCGGCTACACCTTC.

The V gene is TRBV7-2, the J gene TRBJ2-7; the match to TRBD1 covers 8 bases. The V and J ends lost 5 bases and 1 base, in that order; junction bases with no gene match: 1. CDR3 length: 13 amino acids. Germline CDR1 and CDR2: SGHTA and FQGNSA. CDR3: CASSQGASYEQYF. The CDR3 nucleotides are TGTGCCAGCAGCCAGGGGGCATCCTACGAGCAGTACTTC.

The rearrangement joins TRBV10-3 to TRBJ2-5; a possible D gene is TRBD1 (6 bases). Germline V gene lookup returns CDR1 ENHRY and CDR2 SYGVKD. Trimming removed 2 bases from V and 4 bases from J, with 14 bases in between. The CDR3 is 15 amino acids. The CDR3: CAISETTEGVETQYF. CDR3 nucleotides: TGTGCCATCAGTGAGACCACTGAGGGGGTAGAGACCCAGTACTTC.

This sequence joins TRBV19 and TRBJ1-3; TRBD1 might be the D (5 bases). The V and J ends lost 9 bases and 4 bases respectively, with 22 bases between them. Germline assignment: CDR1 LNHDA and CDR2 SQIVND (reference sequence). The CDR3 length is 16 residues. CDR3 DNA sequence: TGTGCCAGCTGGGGCCTAAACCTGCTTACAGGAAACACCATATATTTT. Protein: CASWGLNLLTGNTIYF.

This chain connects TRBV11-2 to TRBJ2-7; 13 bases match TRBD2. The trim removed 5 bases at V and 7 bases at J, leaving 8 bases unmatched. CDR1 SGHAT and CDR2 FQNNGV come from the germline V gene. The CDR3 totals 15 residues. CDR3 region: CASSILAGGFGEQYF. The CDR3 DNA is TGTGCCAGCAGCATACTAGCGGGGGGGTTTGGTGAGCAGTACTTC.

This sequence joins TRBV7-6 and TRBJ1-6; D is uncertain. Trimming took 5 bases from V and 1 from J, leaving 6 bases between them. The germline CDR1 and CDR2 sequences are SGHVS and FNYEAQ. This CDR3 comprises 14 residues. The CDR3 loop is CASSAGSYNSPLHF. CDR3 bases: TGTGCCAGCAGCGCAGGTTCCTATAATTCACCCCTCCACTTT.

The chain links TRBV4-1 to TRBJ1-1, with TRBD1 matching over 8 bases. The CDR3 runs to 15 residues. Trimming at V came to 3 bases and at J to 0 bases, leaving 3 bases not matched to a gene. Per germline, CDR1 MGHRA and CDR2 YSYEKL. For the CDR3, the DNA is TGCGCCAGCAGCCACAGGGGGCCTCTGAACACTGAAGCTTTCTTT. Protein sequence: CASSHRGPLNTEAFF.

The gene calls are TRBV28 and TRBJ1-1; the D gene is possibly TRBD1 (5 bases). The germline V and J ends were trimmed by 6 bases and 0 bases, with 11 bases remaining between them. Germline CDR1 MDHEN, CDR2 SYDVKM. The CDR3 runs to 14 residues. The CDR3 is CASRTAYLNTEAFF. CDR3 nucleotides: TGTGCCAGCAGGACAGCTTATTTGAACACTGAAGCTTTCTTT.

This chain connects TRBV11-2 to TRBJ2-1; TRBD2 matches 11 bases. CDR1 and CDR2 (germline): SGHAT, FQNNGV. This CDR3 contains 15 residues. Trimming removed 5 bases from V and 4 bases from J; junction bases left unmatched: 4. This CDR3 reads CASSRGLAGYNEQFF. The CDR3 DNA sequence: TGTGCCAGCAGCCGCGGACTAGCGGGTTACAATGAGCAGTTCTTC.

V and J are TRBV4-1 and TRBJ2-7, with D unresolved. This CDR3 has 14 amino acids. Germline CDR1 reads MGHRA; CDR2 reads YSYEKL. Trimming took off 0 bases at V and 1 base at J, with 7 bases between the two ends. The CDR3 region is CASSQERVSYEQYF. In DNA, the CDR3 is TGCGCCAGCAGCCAAGAACGGGTTTCCTACGAGCAGTACTTC.

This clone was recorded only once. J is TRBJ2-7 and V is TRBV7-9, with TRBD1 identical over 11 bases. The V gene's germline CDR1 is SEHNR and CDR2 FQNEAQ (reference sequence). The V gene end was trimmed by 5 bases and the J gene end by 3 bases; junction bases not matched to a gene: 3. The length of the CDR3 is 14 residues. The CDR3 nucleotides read TGTGCCAGCAGCATAGGGACAGGGGGCTACGAGCAGTACTTC. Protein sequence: CASSIGTGGYEQYF. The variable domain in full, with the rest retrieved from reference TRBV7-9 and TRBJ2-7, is DTGVSQNPRHKITKRGQNVTFRCDPISEHNRLYWYRQTLGQGPEFLTYFQNEAQLEKSRLLSDRFSAERPKGSFSTLEIQRTEQGDSAMYLCASSIGTGGYEQYFGPGTRLTVT.

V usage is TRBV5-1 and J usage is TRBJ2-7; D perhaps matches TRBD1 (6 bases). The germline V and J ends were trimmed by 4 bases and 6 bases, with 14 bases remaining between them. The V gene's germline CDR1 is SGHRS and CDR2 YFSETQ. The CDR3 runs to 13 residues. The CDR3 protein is CASSQGPEGEQYF. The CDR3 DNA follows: TGCGCCAGCAGCCAGGGGCCAGAGGGCGAGCAGTACTTC.

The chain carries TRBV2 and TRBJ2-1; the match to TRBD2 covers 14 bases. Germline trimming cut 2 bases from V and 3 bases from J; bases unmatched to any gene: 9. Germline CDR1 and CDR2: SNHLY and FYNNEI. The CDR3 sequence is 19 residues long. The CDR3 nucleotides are TGTGCCAGCAGTGAAAGTAGAGGACTAGCGGGGGGAGTCTACAATGAGCAGTTCTTC. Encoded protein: CASSESRGLAGGVYNEQFF.

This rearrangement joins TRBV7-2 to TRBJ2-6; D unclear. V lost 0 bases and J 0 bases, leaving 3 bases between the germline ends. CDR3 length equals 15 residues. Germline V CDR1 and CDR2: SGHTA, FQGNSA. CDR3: CASSLASSGANVLTF. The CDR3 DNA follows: TGTGCCAGCAGCTTAGCTAGCTCTGGGGCCAACGTCCTGACTTTC.